Following are 27 T cell receptor beta chains from one sample sequenced in a study of blood T cell repertoires in COVID-19. Libraries were prepared by immunoSEQ multiplex PCR; TCRdb keeps only in-frame clonotypes and omits some of them. The sample carries some 180,000 clones, around 80% recorded once. What was sequenced was peripheral blood. The source is a man aged 45-60 years who had recovered from COVID-19.

This chain connects TRBV2 to TRBJ1-6; D perhaps matches TRBD1 (5 bases). The CDR3 runs 14 residues. Per germline, CDR1 SNHLY and CDR2 FYNNEI. The V end lost 4 bases, the J end lost 6 bases, and 10 bases lay between the germline ends. The DNA for the CDR3 is TGTGCCAGCAGTGGGGGGAGGTTTAATTCACCCCTCCACTTT. Encoded protein: CASSGGRFNSPLHF.

This chain links TRBV5-1 with TRBJ1-4, with a possible D match to TRBD1 (6 bases). V lost 4 bases and J 0 bases, leaving 7 bases between the germline ends. The CDR3 totals 14 residues. Germline assignment: CDR1 SGHRS and CDR2 YFSETQ. CDR3 sequence (DNA): TGCGCCAGCAGCCCAGGGGCAACTAATGAAAAACTGTTTTTT. Translated: CASSPGATNEKLFF.

This clone has only one observation. This sequence joins TRBV2 and TRBJ2-2; D is unresolved. The CDR3 has 19 amino acids. The V and J ends lost 4 bases and 5 bases respectively, with 26 bases between them. Germline V gives CDR1 SNHLY, CDR2 FYNNEI. The CDR3 nucleotides read TGTGCCAGCAGTGCCAACGCTGGGCAGATAAGATTGGGTACCGGGGAGCTGTTTTTT. This encodes CASSANAGQIRLGTGELFF.

This chain connects TRBV18 to TRBJ1-3, with 9 positions matching TRBD1. Trimming cost V 3 bases and J 8 bases; bases outside gene matches: 14. The CDR3 consists of 17 residues. In germline, CDR1 is KGHSH, CDR2 LQKENI. The CDR3 DNA follows: TGTGCCAGCTCACCCCGGAATCCGGGACAGGGAGTAGACACCATATATTTT. It specifies CASSPRNPGQGVDTIYF.

This clone was found a few times. The chain has TRBV28 and TRBJ1-6, with 7 bases identical to TRBD1. The ends lost 6 bases at V and 8 bases at J; junction bases unmatched: 7. Germline lookup yields CDR1 MDHEN and CDR2 SYDVKM. This CDR3 is 14 amino acids long. CDR3 nucleotides: TGTGCCAGCAGCAATACAGGGGTGGATTCACCCCTCCACTTT. Its translation is CASSNTGVDSPLHF.

This clone was observed once. J is TRBJ1-2 and V is TRBV5-4; unclear D gene. V was cut by 4 bases and J by 8 bases, with 24 bases left in between. Per germline, CDR1 SGHNT and CDR2 YYREEE (reference sequence). The CDR3 contains 16 residues. CDR3: CASSGRTTGLGSGYTF. The CDR3 DNA sequence: TGTGCCAGCAGCGGAAGAACTACGGGATTGGGGTCAGGCTACACCTTC.

The V and J genes are TRBV6-5 and TRBJ2-5, with TRBD1 matching 7 bases. V dropped 6 bases and J dropped 5; count of bases not matched to a gene: 6. The germline gives CDR1 MNHEY, CDR2 SVGAGI. CDR3 length equals 13 residues. The CDR3: CASRATGEETQYF. Here the CDR3 DNA reads TGTGCCAGCAGGGCCACAGGGGAGGAGACCCAGTACTTC.

This sequence joins TRBV15 and TRBJ2-2, with 7 bases that match TRBD2. The germline gives CDR1 LNHNV, CDR2 YYDKDF (reference sequence). This CDR3 spans 13 amino acids. The trim removed 10 bases at V and 4 bases at J, leaving 6 bases unmatched. The CDR3 coding sequence is TGTGCCAGCCGGGCTAGCGGCACCGGGGAGCTGTTTTTT. The encoded protein is CASRASGTGELFF.

This clone was counted once. The V call is TRBV7-9, the J call TRBJ2-1; D remains unclear. The CDR3 contains 14 residues. V was trimmed by 6 bases and J by 0 bases, leaving 9 bases between them. Germline V gene lookup returns CDR1 SEHNR and CDR2 FQNEAQ (reference sequence). The CDR3 DNA sequence: TGTGCCAGCAGTTCGGGTCCCTCCTACAATGAGCAGTTCTTC. It translates to CASSSGPSYNEQFF.

The V call is TRBV28, the J call TRBJ2-2, with 8 bases fitting TRBD2. Germline V gene lookup returns CDR1 MDHEN and CDR2 SYDVKM. The CDR3 extends over 17 amino acids. The junction had 12 bases not matched to a gene; V was cut back by 6 bases and J by 3 bases. CDR3 region: CASSLIGGLGDTGELFF. CDR3 DNA: TGTGCCAGCAGCCTTATTGGGGGACTAGGCGACACCGGGGAGCTGTTTTTT.

There are a few counts of this clone. The chain couples TRBV5-5 to TRBJ2-1; 10 bases fit TRBD1. There are 15 residues in the CDR3. V dropped 5 bases and J dropped 8; count of bases not matched to a gene: 10. CDR1 and CDR2 (germline): SGHKS, YYEKEE (reference sequence). The CDR3 nucleotides are TGTGCCAGCAGGACCGGGACAGGGGAAAGGGATGAGCAGTTCTTC. Protein: CASRTGTGERDEQFF.

The V and J genes are TRBV5-4 and TRBJ2-7; the match to TRBD2 covers 8 bases. CDR1 is SGHNT, CDR2 YYREEE, per germline (reference sequence). The CDR3 loop spans 16 amino acids. V shed 1 base and J 4 bases; nucleotides not matched to a gene: 10. As DNA, the CDR3 is TGTGCCAGCAGCTTGTCGGGTAGCGGGACGCATTACGAGCAGTACTTC. This codes for CASSLSGSGTHYEQYF. The full variable domain, with the rest looked up from reference TRBV5-4 and TRBJ2-7, is ETGVTQSPTHLIKTRGQQVTLRCSSQSGHNTVSWYQQALGQGPQFIFQYYREEENGRGNFPPRFSGLQFPNYSSELNVNALELDDSALYLCASSLSGSGTHYEQYFGPGTRLTVT.

The chain is built from TRBV25-1 and TRBJ2-5; 11 bases agree with TRBD2. The CDR3 spans 16 residues. Germline V gene sequence: CDR1 MGHDK, CDR2 SYGVNS. J gave up 1 base and V 4 bases, and 5 bases lay outside the gene matches. CDR3 amino acids: CASSVRLAGFQETQYF. DNA for the CDR3: TGTGCCAGCAGTGTTAGACTAGCGGGGTTCCAAGAGACCCAGTACTTC.

The V call is TRBV25-1, the J call TRBJ2-3; TRBD2 matches 9 bases. This CDR3 has 15 residues. CDR1 is MGHDK and CDR2 is SYGVNS in the germline V gene. With 5 bases clipped from V and 0 bases from J, the junction kept 3 bases outside the gene matches. The CDR3 DNA is TGTGCCAGCAGTTTTAGCGGGGGAAGCACAGATACGCAGTATTTT. It translates to CASSFSGGSTDTQYF.

This rearrangement joins TRBV9 to TRBJ2-7; 8 bases fit TRBD2. Germline lookup yields CDR1 SGDLS and CDR2 YYNGEE. CDR3 size: 14 residues. The junction had 6 bases not matched to a gene; V was cut back by 3 bases and J by 4 bases. The CDR3 loop reads CASSATSGPYEQYF. As DNA, the CDR3 is TGTGCCAGCAGCGCCACTAGCGGACCTTACGAGCAGTACTTC.

This chain joins TRBV7-9 and TRBJ2-3, with TRBD1 identical over 9 bases. The junction had 5 bases not matched to a gene; V was cut back by 2 bases and J by 2 bases. CDR1 and CDR2 from the germline V gene are SEHNR and FQNEAQ (reference sequence). The CDR3 spans 16 residues. CDR3 nucleotides: TGTGCCAGCAGCTTAACCGGGACAGGGTTCACAGATACGCAGTATTTT. It yields the protein CASSLTGTGFTDTQYF.

This clone was picked up a small number of times. The chain combines TRBV7-2 with TRBJ2-3, with a weak D call TRBD1 (5 bases). The V end was cut by 4 bases, the J end by 5 bases, with 10 bases between. The CDR3 extends over 13 amino acids. CDR1 SGHTA and CDR2 FQGNSA come from the germline V gene. CDR3 region: CASSSQGIDTQYF. The CDR3 coding sequence is TGTGCCAGCAGCTCCCAGGGAATAGATACGCAGTATTTT.

This rearrangement joins TRBV14 to TRBJ1-1; D is uncertain. This CDR3 contains 14 residues. V dropped 2 bases and J dropped 6 bases, with 13 bases sitting between them. Germline assignment: CDR1 SGHDN and CDR2 FVKESK. The CDR3 coding sequence is TGTGCCAGCAGCCAATTAGGGAGTTTCGCTGAAGCTTTCTTT. As protein: CASSQLGSFAEAFF.

The chain carries TRBV10-1 and TRBJ2-2; D call uncertain. Germline CDR1 WNHNN, CDR2 SYGVQD (reference sequence). The CDR3 spans 15 residues. V was pared by 1 base and J by 1 base, with 7 bases between. The CDR3 loop is CASSEFAGNTGELFF. The DNA for the CDR3 is TGCGCCAGCAGTGAGTTTGCAGGGAACACCGGGGAGCTGTTTTTT.

V gene TRBV4-2 combines with J gene TRBJ2-1, with 7 bases that match TRBD2. CDR1 LGHNA and CDR2 YNFKEQ come from the germline V gene. The V segment lost 0 bases and the J segment 1 base; nucleotides outside the gene matches: 3. CDR3 size: 16 residues. This chain's CDR3 is CASSQDGGSSYNEQFF. The CDR3 DNA follows: TGTGCCAGCAGCCAAGACGGCGGGAGTTCCTACAATGAGCAGTTCTTC.

The chain couples TRBV7-2 to TRBJ2-4; possibly TRBD2 for D (6 bases). Trimming cost V 0 bases and J 7 bases, with 10 bases left between them. The CDR3 runs to 14 residues. Germline values: CDR1 SGHTA, CDR2 FQGNSA. The CDR3 reads CASSLASGGNIQYF. CDR3 DNA sequence: TGTGCCAGCAGCTTAGCTAGCGGCGGGAACATTCAGTACTTC.

The chain links TRBV3-1 (or the pseudogene TRBV3-2) to TRBJ2-3; a possible D gene is TRBD2 (5 bases). Germline V CDR1 and CDR2: LGHDT, YNNKEL (reference sequence). Trimming shortened V by 2 bases and J by 1 base, and 7 bases separated the two germline ends. The CDR3 consists of 14 residues. The CDR3: CASSQLGGTDTQYF. The CDR3 region has the DNA TGTGCCAGCAGCCAACTCGGGGGCACAGATACGCAGTATTTT.

The genes are TRBV24-1 and TRBJ2-4, with 7 bases lining up with TRBD2. Germline V gene data show CDR1 as KGHDR and CDR2 as SFDVKD. The junction had 17 bases not matched to a gene; V was cut back by 5 bases and J by 8 bases. CDR3 length: 17 residues. The CDR3 nucleotides are TGTGCCACCAGTGTCTGTGGGACGCTAGCGGATTTTGACATTCAGTACTTC. Translated, it gives CATSVCGTLADFDIQYF.

This chain uses TRBV7-2 with TRBJ1-5, with unresolved D. V shed 0 bases and J shed 5 bases, with 11 bases lying between them. Per the germline V gene, CDR1 is SGHTA and CDR2 is FQGNSA. The CDR3 consists of 15 residues. The CDR3 DNA reads TGTGCCAGCAGCTTAGCGTTGTCCGGGGATCAGCCCCAGCATTTT. Its translation: CASSLALSGDQPQHF.

CDR3 DNA: TGTGCCAGCAGCGTAGATACAACTAATGAAAAACTGTTTTTT. It yields the protein CASSVDTTNEKLFF. The chain recombines TRBV9 with TRBJ1-4, with D hard to call. The V gene lost 0 bases and the J gene lost 0 bases, with 3 bases spanning the gap. The CDR3 extends over 14 amino acids. Germline V CDR1 and CDR2: SGDLS, YYNGEE.

The chain employs TRBV25-1 and TRBJ2-5; 8 positions match TRBD1. Per the germline V gene, CDR1 is MGHDK and CDR2 is SYGVNS. CDR3 length equals 15 residues. J gave up 0 bases and V 6 bases, and 6 bases lay outside the gene matches. The CDR3 protein is CASRPGTGHQETQYF. DNA of the CDR3: TGTGCCAGCAGGCCCGGGACAGGCCACCAAGAGACCCAGTACTTC.

This CDR3 is CASSQDNSGDSTYEQYF. Here the CDR3 DNA reads TGTGCCAGCAGCCAAGATAATTCAGGGGACAGTACCTACGAGCAGTACTTC. V and J are TRBV14 and TRBJ2-7, with TRBD1 matching over 7 bases. The CDR3 is 17 residues long. The V segment lost 0 bases and the J segment 2 bases; nucleotides outside the gene matches: 10. Germline V CDR1 and CDR2: SGHDN, FVKESK.